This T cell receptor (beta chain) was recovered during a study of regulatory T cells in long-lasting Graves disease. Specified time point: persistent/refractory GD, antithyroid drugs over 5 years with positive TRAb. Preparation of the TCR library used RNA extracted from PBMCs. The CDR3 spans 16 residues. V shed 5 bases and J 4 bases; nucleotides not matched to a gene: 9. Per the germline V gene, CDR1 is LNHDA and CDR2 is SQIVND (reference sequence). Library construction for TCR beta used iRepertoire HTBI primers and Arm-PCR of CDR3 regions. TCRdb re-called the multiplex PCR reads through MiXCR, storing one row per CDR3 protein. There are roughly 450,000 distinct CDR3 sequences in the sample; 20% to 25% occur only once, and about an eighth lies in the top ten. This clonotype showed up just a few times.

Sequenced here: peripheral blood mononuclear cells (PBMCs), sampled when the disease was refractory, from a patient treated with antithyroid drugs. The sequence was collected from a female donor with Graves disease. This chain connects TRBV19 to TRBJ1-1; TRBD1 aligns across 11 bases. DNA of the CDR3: TGTGCCAGTAGTGCCTTCACCGGGACAGGGGGCACTGAAGCTTTCTTT. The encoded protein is CASSAFTGTGGTEAFF.